Listed below are T cell receptor beta chains from one sample, sequenced in a study of shared clonotypes between healthy human individuals. The protocol was immunoSEQ multiplex PCR, while the TCRdb copy is restricted to in-frame clones and leaves out a portion. The sample carries around 83,000 clones, 62% recorded once. The sequenced material came from memory CD8+ T cells sorted from blood. The receptors were gathered from a young man in good health. CDR3s include the opening cysteine and the closing phenylalanine or tryptophan. D genes are given only for firm matches.

V	D	J	CDR3
TRBV27	TRBD2	TRBJ2-1	CATTSGTSNEQFF
TRBV29-1	TRBD2	TRBJ2-3	CSVLTGTTRDTQYF
TRBV25-1	-	TRBJ2-7	CASSGPSYEQYF
TRBV28	-	TRBJ1-5	CASSFEGPDQPQHF
TRBV9	TRBD1	TRBJ2-4	CASSAPSGTGNIQYF
TRBV29-1	-	TRBJ1-1	CSVLWMGTEAFF
TRBV19	-	TRBJ1-1	CASSIFWGWEDEAFF
TRBV5-8	TRBD1	TRBJ2-5	CASSVGQGVEETQYF
TRBV25-1	-	TRBJ2-2	CASSESRRETNTGELFF
TRBV27	-	TRBJ2-5	CASSSLWTQETQYF
TRBV9	-	TRBJ2-3	CASSVVSDTQYF